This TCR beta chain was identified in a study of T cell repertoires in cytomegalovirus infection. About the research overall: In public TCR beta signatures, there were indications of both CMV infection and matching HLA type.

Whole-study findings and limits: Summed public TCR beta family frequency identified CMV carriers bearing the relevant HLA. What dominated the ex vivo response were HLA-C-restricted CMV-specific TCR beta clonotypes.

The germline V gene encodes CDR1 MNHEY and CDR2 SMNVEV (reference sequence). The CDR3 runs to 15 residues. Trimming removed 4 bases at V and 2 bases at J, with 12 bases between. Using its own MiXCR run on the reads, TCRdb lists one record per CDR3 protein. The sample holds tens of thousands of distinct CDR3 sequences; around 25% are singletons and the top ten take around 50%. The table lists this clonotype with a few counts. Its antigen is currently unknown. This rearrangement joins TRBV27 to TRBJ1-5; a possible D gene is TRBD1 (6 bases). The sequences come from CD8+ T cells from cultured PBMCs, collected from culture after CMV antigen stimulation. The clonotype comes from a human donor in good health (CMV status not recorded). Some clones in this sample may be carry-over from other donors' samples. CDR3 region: CASSSGQQGNQPQHF. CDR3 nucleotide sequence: TGTGCCAGCAGTTCCGGACAGCAGGGCAATCAGCCCCAGCATTTT.